This entry lists 13 T cell receptor beta chains sequenced from one sample in a study of blood T cell repertoires in COVID-19. Produced via immunoSEQ multiplex PCR; TCRdb's table is partial and in-frame only. The table records over 100,000 clones, approximately 88% of them present only once. The specimen was peripheral blood. Source of these receptors: an older woman with acute or convalescent COVID-19.

The J gene is TRBJ2-2, the V gene TRBV30; the D gene is possibly TRBD1 (7 bases). CDR3 size: 15 residues. Trimming removed 2 bases at V and 6 bases at J, with 16 bases between. The V gene's germline CDR1 is GTSNPN and CDR2 SVGIG (reference sequence). The CDR3 protein is CAWSWRGRIAGELFF. CDR3 nucleotide sequence: TGTGCCTGGAGTTGGAGGGGGCGAATCGCCGGGGAGCTGTTTTTT.

The chain joins TRBV19 to TRBJ2-5, with 7 bases matching TRBD1. CDR1 and CDR2 from the germline V gene are LNHDA and SQIVND (reference sequence). The CDR3 runs to 15 residues. V dropped 5 bases and J dropped 4; count of bases not matched to a gene: 10. The CDR3 sequence is CASSELTGLGETQYF. CDR3 in DNA: TGTGCCAGTAGTGAGCTGACAGGGTTGGGAGAGACCCAGTACTTC.

The V call is TRBV30, the J call TRBJ2-7; TRBD2 agrees at 8 bases. The CDR3 runs to 14 residues. V was pared by 0 bases and J by 9 bases, with 10 bases of the junction left unmatched. CDR1 and CDR2 (germline): GTSNPN, SVGIG (reference sequence). CDR3 coding DNA: TGTGCCTGGAGTGTCGGTACCGGGACTAGGAGGCAGTACTTC. Translated, it gives CAWSVGTGTRRQYF.

The chain carries TRBV7-2 and TRBJ1-1; D not resolved. CDR1 and CDR2 (germline): SGHTA, FQGNSA. Trimming stripped 6 bases from V and 2 bases from J, with 19 bases between. There are 16 residues in the CDR3. The CDR3: CASRRAGITINTEAFF. Written as DNA, the CDR3 is TGTGCCAGCAGGCGCGCGGGTATAACTATAAACACTGAAGCTTTCTTT.

The gene calls are TRBV28 and TRBJ2-1; D possibly corresponds to TRBD1 (5 bases). This CDR3 comprises 16 residues. Germline lookup yields CDR1 MDHEN and CDR2 SYDVKM. The V gene lost 1 base and the J gene lost 5 bases, with 15 bases spanning the gap. For the CDR3, the DNA is TGTGCCAGCAGTTTATTCAGACCTCCCAGGGACAATGAGCAGTTCTTC. Translating it yields CASSLFRPPRDNEQFF.

The chain has TRBV9 and TRBJ2-2; D possibly corresponds to TRBD1 (5 bases). V was trimmed by 0 bases and J by 2 bases, leaving 8 bases between them. Germline CDR1 SGDLS, CDR2 YYNGEE. The CDR3 consists of 15 residues. CDR3 bases: TGTGCCAGCAGCGTAGGACAGAGAAACACCGGGGAGCTGTTTTTT. As protein: CASSVGQRNTGELFF. The whole variable domain, filled in from reference TRBV9 and TRBJ2-2, reads DSGVTQTPKHLITATGQRVTLRCSPRSGDLSVYWYQQSLDQGLQFLIQYYNGEERAKGNILERFSAQQFPDLHSELNLSSLELGDSALYFCASSVGQRNTGELFFGEGSRLTVL.

The chain couples TRBV28 to TRBJ1-5, with 7 bases that match TRBD1. V shed 6 bases and J 3 bases; nucleotides not matched to a gene: 14. The CDR3 sequence is 17 residues long. CDR1 MDHEN and CDR2 SYDVKM come from the germline V gene. The CDR3 protein is CASSTPLKDRFNQPQHF. CDR3 nucleotides: TGTGCCAGCAGCACACCCCTCAAGGACAGGTTCAATCAGCCCCAGCATTTT.

The V and J genes are TRBV28 and TRBJ1-5; D unresolved. V shed 7 bases and J shed 5 bases, with 15 bases lying between them. This CDR3 is 14 amino acids long. CDR1 is MDHEN and CDR2 is SYDVKM in the germline V gene. CDR3 nucleotide sequence: TGTGCCAGCAACGTCCAGGTGTCCTATCAGCCCCAGCATTTT. Translated: CASNVQVSYQPQHF.

The V call is TRBV10-3, the J call TRBJ1-3; tentatively, D is TRBD1 (5 bases). V lost 2 bases to trimming and J lost 3 bases, with 11 bases between them. Looked up from germline, CDR1 is ENHRY and CDR2 is SYGVKD. The CDR3 length is 15 residues. For the CDR3, the DNA is TGTGCCATCAGTGAGCTCGGGGGAGGTGGAAACACCATATATTTT. It translates to CAISELGGGGNTIYF.

This chain connects TRBV7-2 to TRBJ2-3; TRBD2 might be the D (6 bases). Germline CDR1 reads SGHTA; CDR2 reads FQGNSA. Trimming stripped 4 bases from V and 2 bases from J, with 13 bases between. The CDR3 sequence is 15 residues long. The CDR3 sequence: CASSSGDFLTDTQYF. The CDR3 bases are TGTGCCAGCAGCTCCGGGGACTTCCTCACAGATACGCAGTATTTT.

This rearrangement joins TRBV5-1 to TRBJ1-2; 9 nucleotides line up with TRBD1. With 2 bases clipped from V and 6 bases from J, the junction kept 2 bases outside the gene matches. Germline-derived CDR1 and CDR2 are SGHRS and YFSETQ. The CDR3 contains 13 residues. The CDR3 DNA sequence: TGCGCCAGCAGCTTCGACAGGGGGAATGGCTACACCTTC. It yields the protein CASSFDRGNGYTF.

V gene TRBV2 combines with J gene TRBJ1-5; D may be TRBD1 (6 bases). From germline, CDR1 is SNHLY and CDR2 FYNNEI. Trimming stripped 6 bases from V and 4 bases from J, with 16 bases between. This CDR3 is 15 amino acids long. The CDR3 DNA reads TGTGCCAGCAGCCTAGGGGACACCAGAAATCAGCCCCAGCATTTT. This encodes CASSLGDTRNQPQHF. Full variable domain (missing parts from reference TRBV2 and TRBJ1-5): EPEVTQTPSHQVTQMGQEVILRCVPISNHLYFYWYRQILGQKVEFLVSFYNNEISEKSEIFDDQFSVERPDGSNFTLKIRSTKLEDSAMYFCASSLGDTRNQPQHFGDGTRLSIL.

The rearrangement uses TRBV5-5 and TRBJ1-1; 7 positions match TRBD1. The germline V gene encodes CDR1 SGHKS and CDR2 YYEKEE (reference sequence). The CDR3 has 19 amino acids. V lost 0 bases to trimming and J lost 0 bases; unmatched junction nucleotides: 14. The CDR3 reads CASSLEHRGSEWVNTEAFF. CDR3 in DNA: TGTGCCAGCAGCTTGGAGCACAGGGGAAGTGAGTGGGTGAACACTGAAGCTTTCTTT. The entire variable domain, with the rest obtained from reference TRBV5-5 and TRBJ1-1, is as follows: DAGVTQSPTHLIKTRGQQVTLRCSPISGHKSVSWYQQVLGQGPQFIFQYYEKEERGRGNFPDRFSARQFPNYSSELNVNALLLGDSALYLCASSLEHRGSEWVNTEAFFGQGTRLTVV.